A selection of T cell receptor beta chains follows, all from one sample in a study of human T cells and chemical hapten exposure. TCRdb fed the 5' RACE reads into MiXCR, producing one record per CDR3 protein. The repertoire holds about 140,000 distinct CDR3 sequences, with around 4% as singletons. These receptors originate from a female donor in good health. CDR3s include the opening cysteine and the closing phenylalanine or tryptophan. Fields, in order: J gene, clone size, V gene, D gene, CDR3 DNA, CDR3 protein. D genes are given only for firm matches. The listing skips clone size in some rows; elsewhere it reads once, few, many or a size class.

j_gene: TRBJ2-7; abundance: few; v_gene: TRBV5-1; d_gene: -; CDR3nt: TGCGCCAGCAGCTCCCGCGGGACAGACTACGAGCAGTACTTC; CDR3aa: CASSSRGTDYEQYF
j_gene: TRBJ1-2; abundance: many; v_gene: TRBV10-3; d_gene: -; CDR3nt: TGTGCCATCAGTGAGTGGCGTAACTATGGCTACACCTTC; CDR3aa: CAISEWRNYGYTF
j_gene: TRBJ2-6; abundance: -; v_gene: TRBV12-3/TRBV12-4; d_gene: TRBD1; CDR3nt: TGTGCCAGCAGTTTATGGACAGGGGGTCCCAACGTCCTGACTTTC; CDR3aa: CASSLWTGGPNVLTF
j_gene: TRBJ2-3; abundance: many; v_gene: TRBV21-1; d_gene: -; CDR3nt: TGTGCCAGCAGCAAAGGTAGCCTCCGGGGACTTACCCTGTGGGCAGATACGCAGTATTTT; CDR3aa: CASSKGSLRGLTLWADTQYF
j_gene: TRBJ1-2; abundance: many; v_gene: TRBV29-1; d_gene: -; CDR3nt: TGCAGCGTTTGTCGCGGCACTAACTATGGCTACACCTTC; CDR3aa: CSVCRGTNYGYTF
j_gene: TRBJ2-1; abundance: -; v_gene: TRBV6-2/TRBV6-3; d_gene: -; CDR3nt: TGTGCCAGCAGTCGGATAAATGAGCAGTTCTTC; CDR3aa: CASSRINEQFF
j_gene: TRBJ1-1; abundance: many; v_gene: TRBV6-5; d_gene: -; CDR3nt: TGTGCCAGCAGTCCCCAAGGAAGGACTGAAGCTTTCTTT; CDR3aa: CASSPQGRTEAFF
j_gene: TRBJ1-1; abundance: -; v_gene: TRBV5-5; d_gene: -; CDR3nt: TGTGCCAGCAGCCAGAATGGCCTCCCGAACACTGAAGCTTTCTTT; CDR3aa: CASSQNGLPNTEAFF
j_gene: TRBJ2-3; abundance: many; v_gene: TRBV20-1; d_gene: -; CDR3nt: TGCAGTGCTACCTACCCTAGCACAGATACGCAGTATTTT; CDR3aa: CSATYPSTDTQYF
j_gene: TRBJ2-3; abundance: few; v_gene: TRBV11-2; d_gene: TRBD2; CDR3nt: TGTGCCAGCAGCTTTGGGATAGCGGGGGGGCCCGATACGCAGTATTTT; CDR3aa: CASSFGIAGGPDTQYF
j_gene: TRBJ1-3; abundance: -; v_gene: TRBV11-2; d_gene: -; CDR3nt: TGTGCCAGCAGCTATGAAGGAAACACCATATATTTT; CDR3aa: CASSYEGNTIYF
j_gene: TRBJ1-6; abundance: many; v_gene: TRBV3-1; d_gene: -; CDR3nt: TGTGCCAGCAGCTCTTCTGTTTATTCACCCCTCCACTTT; CDR3aa: CASSSSVYSPLHF